This passage covers 32 T cell receptor beta chains from one sample sequenced in a study of response to subunit inactivated influenza vaccine. In TCRdb, the RT-PCR reads were re-called with MiXCR into one record per CDR3 protein. The table shows roughly 500,000 distinct CDR3 sequences, with 25% occurring only once. Sample: CD4+ T cells sorted from PBMCs, taken roughly 5 days after vaccination. The receptors shown here come from a man aged 50 to 60 who received an inactivated influenza vaccine.

In this sample, this clonotype turned up many times. This chain links TRBV4-3 with TRBJ2-1; 12 nucleotides line up with TRBD2. V lost 0 bases to trimming and J lost 10 bases; unmatched junction nucleotides: 7. Looked up from germline, CDR1 is LGHNA and CDR2 is YSLEER. There are 16 residues in the CDR3. CDR3: CASSQDSKLAGGEQFF. CDR3 nucleotides: TGCGCCAGCAGCCAAGATAGTAAGCTAGCGGGGGGGGAGCAGTTCTTC.

This clonotype has only a few counts. The chain links TRBV20-1 to TRBJ1-5; 8 positions agree with TRBD1. The CDR3 is made up of 14 amino acids. Trimming cost V 6 bases and J 7 bases; bases outside gene matches: 11. Germline CDR1 reads DFQATT; CDR2 reads SNEGSKA (reference sequence). The CDR3, as DNA: TGCAGTGCCGCCTTAACAGGGGGTGGACAGCCCCAGCATTTT. This gives the protein CSAALTGGGQPQHF.

The chain carries TRBV7-8 and TRBJ2-7, with unresolved D. CDR3 length: 14 amino acids. Germline V gene data show CDR1 as SGHVS and CDR2 as FQNEAQ. Trimming shortened V by 5 bases and J by 0 bases, and 11 bases separated the two germline ends. The DNA of the CDR3 is TGTGCCAGCAGCCCCGGACGGCTCTCCTACGAGCAGTACTTC. Translating gives CASSPGRLSYEQYF.

The chain has TRBV24-1 and TRBJ2-5; TRBD1 matches 8 bases. Germline V CDR1 and CDR2: KGHDR, SFDVKD. Trimming took 4 bases from V and 4 from J; bases not matched to a gene: 7. The CDR3 spans 15 residues. This CDR3 reads CATSDHGTGSETQYF. The CDR3 bases are TGTGCCACCAGTGACCACGGGACAGGCTCAGAGACCCAGTACTTC.

The chain couples TRBV5-1 to TRBJ1-2, with 10 bases aligning to TRBD1. This CDR3 has 15 residues. Germline V gene lookup returns CDR1 SGHRS and CDR2 YFSETQ. J lost 7 bases, V lost 5 bases, and 11 bases had no gene match. As DNA, the CDR3 is TGCGCCAGCAGGTCGCCGGGACAGGGGTTTGGTGGCTACACCTTC. It codes for CASRSPGQGFGGYTF. Together with reference TRBV5-1 and TRBJ1-2, the CDR3 gives the full variable domain: KAGVTQTPRYLIKTRGQQVTLSCSPISGHRSVSWYQQTPGQGLQFLFEYFSETQRNKGNFPGRFSGRQFSNSRSEMNVSTLELGDSALYLCASRSPGQGFGGYTFGSGTRLTVV.

There are a few counts of this clonotype. This sequence joins TRBV7-8 and TRBJ2-3; 14 bases fit TRBD2. With 4 bases clipped from V and 3 bases from J, the junction kept 12 bases outside the gene matches. The germline V gene encodes CDR1 SGHVS and CDR2 FQNEAQ. This CDR3 comprises 19 residues. CDR3 DNA sequence: TGTGCCAGCAGCTCCAGTAGGACTAGCGGGGGGCGGTGGACAGATACGCAGTATTTT. Protein sequence: CASSSSRTSGGRWTDTQYF.

The chain recombines TRBV7-2 with TRBJ2-7; 7 nucleotides agree with TRBD2. The CDR3 spans 14 residues. V was pared by 3 bases and J by 3 bases, with 5 bases of the junction left unmatched. Germline V gene data show CDR1 as SGHTA and CDR2 as FQGNSA. Here the CDR3 reads CASSLARDYYEQYF. As DNA, the CDR3 is TGTGCCAGCAGCTTGGCCAGGGACTACTACGAGCAGTACTTC.

The chain combines TRBV15 with TRBJ2-7, with D possibly being TRBD1 or TRBD2 (5 bases each). Trimming pared 1 base from V and 4 bases from J, leaving 14 bases between. Germline values: CDR1 LNHNV, CDR2 YYDKDF (reference sequence). The CDR3 runs to 15 residues. CDR3 sequence reads: CATSRVIGAGYEQYF. CDR3 coding DNA: TGTGCCACCAGCAGAGTCATCGGGGCAGGTTACGAGCAGTACTTC.

The chain links TRBV18 to TRBJ2-3, with TRBD1 matching 10 bases. Germline trimming cut 2 bases from V and 4 bases from J; bases unmatched to any gene: 15. This CDR3 region has 19 residues. Germline V CDR1 and CDR2: KGHSH, LQKENI. CDR3 residues: CASSPNVKIRDRGSDTQYF. CDR3 DNA: TGTGCCAGCTCACCAAATGTCAAAATCCGGGACAGGGGATCAGATACGCAGTATTTT.

The rearrangement uses TRBV5-1 and TRBJ2-5, with 10 positions matching TRBD2. This CDR3 contains 14 residues. Germline V gene data show CDR1 as SGHRS and CDR2 as YFSETQ. Unmatched junction bases numbered 5, after V lost 6 bases and J lost 3 bases. Written as DNA, the CDR3 is TGCGCCAGCAACCCCGGGACTAGCGAAGAGACCCAGTACTTC. The encoded protein is CASNPGTSEETQYF. The variable domain in full, completed from reference TRBV5-1 and TRBJ2-5, reads KAGVTQTPRYLIKTRGQQVTLSCSPISGHRSVSWYQQTPGQGLQFLFEYFSETQRNKGNFPGRFSGRQFSNSRSEMNVSTLELGDSALYLCASNPGTSEETQYFGPGTRLLVL.

The CDR3 nucleotides read TGTGCTTCTACAAACGGACGTAAAGAGACCCAGTACTTC. The encoded protein is CASTNGRKETQYF. The rearrangement uses TRBV10-3 and TRBJ2-5; no reliable D call. The CDR3 is 13 amino acids. Germline CDR1 and CDR2: ENHRY and SYGVKD.

There are a few counts of this clonotype. V and J are TRBV11-2 and TRBJ2-2; 12 nucleotides agree with TRBD2. Unmatched junction bases numbered 10, after V lost 5 bases and J lost 3 bases. Germline assignment: CDR1 SGHAT and CDR2 FQNNGV. The CDR3 extends over 18 amino acids. The CDR3 region is CASSRLGGLAGYTGELFF. CDR3 DNA sequence: TGTGCCAGCAGCCGCCTTGGCGGACTAGCGGGGTACACCGGGGAGCTGTTTTTT.

The table lists this clonotype with a few counts. The V and J genes are TRBV7-2 and TRBJ2-2; 9 bases fit TRBD1. Looked up from germline, CDR1 is SGHTA and CDR2 is FQGNSA. Trimming at V came to 6 bases and at J to 4 bases, leaving 9 bases not matched to a gene. CDR3 length: 16 amino acids. CDR3 coding DNA: TGTGCCAGCAGGTCATCCGGGACAGGGAGCACCGGGGAGCTGTTTTTT. It encodes CASRSSGTGSTGELFF.

J is TRBJ1-1 and V is TRBV20-1; D is possibly TRBD1 (5 bases). This CDR3 spans 14 amino acids. Trimming took off 0 bases at V and 1 base at J, with 9 bases between the two ends. CDR1 and CDR2 (germline): DFQATT, SNEGSKA (reference sequence). The CDR3 region has the DNA TGCAGTGCTAGAGATCGGGGACCGAACACTGAAGCTTTCTTT. Translating it yields CSARDRGPNTEAFF.

The chain has TRBV20-1 and TRBJ2-7; 8 bases fit TRBD2. CDR1 and CDR2 (germline): DFQATT, SNEGSKA (reference sequence). V trimming: 2 bases; J trimming: 0 bases; junction bases outside the gene matches: 15. There are 18 residues in the CDR3. CDR3 sequence (DNA): TGCAGTGCTAGACCACAACTAGCGGAGACGGGAAGCTCCTACGAGCAGTACTTC. It codes for CSARPQLAETGSSYEQYF.

This clonotype has only a few counts. The chain has TRBV20-1 and TRBJ1-5; 8 bases align to TRBD1. Germline V gene data show CDR1 as DFQATT and CDR2 as SNEGSKA (reference sequence). Trimming removed 3 bases from V and 4 bases from J; junction bases left unmatched: 2. The length of the CDR3 is 13 residues. Here the CDR3 reads CSARGQANQPQHF. In DNA form, the CDR3 reads TGCAGTGCTAGGGGACAGGCGAATCAGCCCCAGCATTTT.

V usage is TRBV7-2 and J usage is TRBJ2-5; perhaps TRBD1 as D (5 bases). Germline V gives CDR1 SGHTA, CDR2 FQGNSA. CDR3 length: 14 residues. The V gene lost 4 bases and the J gene lost 3 bases, with 12 bases spanning the gap. The CDR3 sequence is CASSYGHTKETQYF. CDR3 nucleotides: TGTGCCAGCAGCTATGGACATACAAAAGAGACCCAGTACTTC.

The J gene is TRBJ2-7, the V gene TRBV5-1, with 14 bases fitting TRBD2. Germline V gene sequence: CDR1 SGHRS, CDR2 YFSETQ. The CDR3 runs 14 residues. The V gene end was trimmed by 4 bases and the J gene end by 5 bases; junction bases not matched to a gene: 2. CDR3: CASSAGLAGDEQYF. In DNA, the CDR3 is TGCGCCAGCAGCGCGGGACTAGCGGGAGACGAGCAGTACTTC.

The DNA of the CDR3 is TGTGCCAGCAGCCCGAGAAGGAACTTATACGAGCAGTACTTC. Translated: CASSPRRNLYEQYF. The rearrangement uses TRBV14 and TRBJ2-7; D gene unclear. The V end lost 4 bases, the J end lost 4 bases, and 14 bases lay between the germline ends. This CDR3 has 14 residues. Per germline, CDR1 SGHDN and CDR2 FVKESK.

The chain is built from TRBV24-1 and TRBJ2-3; 8 bases line up with TRBD2. The length of the CDR3 is 18 residues. J gave up 2 bases and V 5 bases, and 14 bases lay outside the gene matches. Germline CDR1 and CDR2: KGHDR and SFDVKD. In DNA, the CDR3 is TGTGCCACCAGTGTCGGCCCATTGGCGGGAGGATTCACAGATACGCAGTATTTT. Its protein is CATSVGPLAGGFTDTQYF.

The chain links TRBV4-3 to TRBJ2-4; D possibly corresponds to TRBD1 (5 bases). Trimming pared 1 base from V and 7 bases from J, leaving 8 bases between. The CDR3 runs 13 residues. CDR1 and CDR2 from the germline V gene are LGHNA and YSLEER. CDR3 sequence (DNA): TGCGCCAGCAGCCAAGTTAGGGGCAACATTCAGTACTTC. Translation: CASSQVRGNIQYF.

The CDR3 DNA is TGTGCCATCAGCCGAGAGGACGGGGGTCAGCCCCAGCATTTT. Its translation is CAISREDGGQPQHF. This chain uses TRBV10-3 with TRBJ1-5, with D perhaps matching TRBD1 (5 bases). The ends were cut back, 6 bases at V and 6 bases at J, with 15 bases in the middle. The CDR3 sequence is 14 residues long. Germline-derived CDR1 and CDR2 are ENHRY and SYGVKD.

V gene TRBV20-1 combines with J gene TRBJ2-2; 7 positions match TRBD2. The J segment lost 2 bases and the V segment lost 3 bases, leaving 6 bases of the junction unmatched. The germline CDR1 and CDR2 sequences are DFQATT and SNEGSKA (reference sequence). CDR3 length: 15 residues. In nucleotides, the CDR3 is TGCAGTGCTAGGGCCGAGACTAGCAACACCGGGGAGCTGTTTTTT. It specifies CSARAETSNTGELFF.

This sequence joins TRBV28 and TRBJ2-7, with TRBD1 matching 11 bases. The CDR3 is made up of 17 amino acids. The junction had 13 bases not matched to a gene; V was cut back by 5 bases and J by 4 bases. Germline CDR1 reads MDHEN; CDR2 reads SYDVKM. CDR3 residues: CASSQTPGTGGEYEQYF. As DNA, the CDR3 is TGTGCCAGCAGTCAGACACCCGGGACAGGGGGAGAGTACGAGCAGTACTTC. The full variable domain, in which reference TRBV28 and TRBJ2-7 provide the parts outside the CDR3, is DVKVTQSSRYLVKRTGEKVFLECVQDMDHENMFWYRQDPGLGLRLIYFSYDVKMKEKGDIPEGYSVSREKKERFSLILESASTNQTSMYLCASSQTPGTGGEYEQYFGPGTRLTVT.

As for this clonotype: The junction departs from the called germline gene at one end, perhaps through a read error. The rearrangement links TRBV7-9 to TRBJ2-1; D remains ambiguous. CDR1 is SEHNR, CDR2 FQNEAQ, per germline (reference sequence). CDR3 size: 12 residues. CDR3 sequence (DNA): TGTGCCAGCAGTTTAGACCACAATGAGCAGTTCTTC. Residues: CASSLDHNEQFF. Full variable domain (outside the CDR3, taken from reference TRBV7-9 and TRBJ2-1): DTGVSQNPRHKITKRGQNVTFRCDPISEHNRLYWYRQTLGQGPEFLTYFQNEAQLEKSRLLSDRFSAERPKGSFSTLEIQRTEQGDSAMYLCASSLDHNEQFFGPGTRLTVL.

This sequence joins TRBV6-2 or TRBV6-3 and TRBJ2-1; D tentatively fits TRBD1 or TRBD2 (5 bases each). The CDR3 totals 13 residues. The germline V and J ends were trimmed by 5 bases and 5 bases, with 10 bases remaining between them. Per germline, CDR1 MNHEY and CDR2 SVGEGT. The CDR3 loop reads CASSRDPNNEQFF. The CDR3, as DNA: TGTGCCAGCAGTCGGGACCCTAACAATGAGCAGTTCTTC.

Only a few counts were recorded for this clonotype. This chain joins TRBV7-2 and TRBJ2-1; 12 nucleotides line up with TRBD2. CDR3 length equals 17 residues. V gave up 5 bases and J gave up 6 bases; unmatched junction bases: 11. CDR1 is SGHTA, CDR2 FQGNSA, per germline. The CDR3 bases are TGTGCCAGCAGCACCATCTCACTAGCGGGAGGTTTCAATGAGCAGTTCTTC. Amino acids: CASSTISLAGGFNEQFF.

The gene calls are TRBV7-9 and TRBJ2-7; D remains unclear. The CDR3 contains 14 residues. V was trimmed by 1 base and J by 2 bases, leaving 9 bases between them. Per the germline V gene, CDR1 is SEHNR and CDR2 is FQNEAQ (reference sequence). CDR3 amino acids: CASSLVIGAYEQYF. CDR3 in DNA: TGTGCCAGCAGCTTAGTTATCGGAGCCTACGAGCAGTACTTC.

The chain links TRBV4-2 to TRBJ1-4; tentative D call: TRBD1 (5 bases). The germline CDR1 and CDR2 sequences are LGHNA and YNFKEQ. CDR3 length equals 20 residues. Trimming pared 0 bases from V and 0 bases from J, leaving 20 bases between. The CDR3 protein is CASSQDFSGTHHATNEKLFF. CDR3 in DNA: TGTGCCAGCAGCCAAGATTTTAGCGGGACGCACCATGCAACTAATGAAAAACTGTTTTTT.

In this sample, this clonotype turned up a few times. This chain joins TRBV7-9 and TRBJ2-7, with 10 nucleotides matching TRBD2. J gave up 7 bases and V 4 bases, and 13 bases lay outside the gene matches. Germline CDR1 reads SEHNR; CDR2 reads FQNEAQ (reference sequence). The CDR3 has 16 residues. CDR3 sequence reads: CASSSALAGNIGEQYF. The CDR3 DNA follows: TGTGCCAGCAGCTCAGCACTAGCGGGGAATATAGGGGAGCAGTACTTC. Filled out from reference TRBV7-9 and TRBJ2-7, the complete variable domain reads DTGVSQNPRHKITKRGQNVTFRCDPISEHNRLYWYRQTLGQGPEFLTYFQNEAQLEKSRLLSDRFSAERPKGSFSTLEIQRTEQGDSAMYLCASSSALAGNIGEQYFGPGTRLTVT.

At least ten counts were recorded for this clonotype. The chain uses TRBV3-1 and TRBJ2-1, with D unresolved. The CDR3 runs 14 residues. The V gene lost 2 bases and the J gene lost 6 bases, with 11 bases spanning the gap. CDR1 LGHDT and CDR2 YNNKEL come from the germline V gene (reference sequence). The CDR3 sequence is CASSQSPLSNEQFF. CDR3 DNA sequence: TGTGCCAGCAGCCAATCACCCCTTTCCAATGAGCAGTTCTTC.

In regard to this clonotype: One end of the junction varies from germline; a read error may be responsible. The chain couples TRBV20-1 to TRBJ2-1, with 11 nucleotides matching TRBD1. The CDR3 runs to 15 residues. Germline CDR1 reads DFQATT; CDR2 reads SNEGSKA (reference sequence). The CDR3 here is CCARAPGTGGREQFF. The CDR3 nucleotides read TGCTGTGCTAGAGCCCCCGGGACAGGGGGGCGGGAGCAGTTCTTC.